Included here is one T cell receptor (beta chain) sequence, with context. Its antigen is as yet unknown. Because this beta chain is a stray read in a library intended to capture alpha chains, its abundance should not be given much weight. Noted time point: sample taken at primary tumor resection. The CDR3 is 15 residues long. V lost 6 bases to trimming and J lost 6 bases, with 18 bases between them. Germline loops: CDR1 LNHNV, CDR2 YYDKDF (reference sequence). These data belong to a study of spatial heterogeneity in lung cancer. Study-level findings and limits: Mutation tallies in tumors tracked expanded intratumoral alpha and beta TCR counts.

TCRdb used MiXCR to reprocess the 5' RACE reads, holding one entry per CDR3 protein. Of about 9,200 distinct CDR3 sequences in the sample, roughly 51% were seen once. The chain combines TRBV15 with TRBJ1-5; the D gene is possibly TRBD1 (5 bases). This TCR was sampled from a female donor with early-stage non-small cell lung cancer. Specimen: lung tumor tissue, collected at surgery. In nucleotides, the CDR3 is TGTGCCACCAGGATGCGGGGGAAGCACGGTCAGCCCCAGCATTTT. It translates to CATRMRGKHGQPQHF.